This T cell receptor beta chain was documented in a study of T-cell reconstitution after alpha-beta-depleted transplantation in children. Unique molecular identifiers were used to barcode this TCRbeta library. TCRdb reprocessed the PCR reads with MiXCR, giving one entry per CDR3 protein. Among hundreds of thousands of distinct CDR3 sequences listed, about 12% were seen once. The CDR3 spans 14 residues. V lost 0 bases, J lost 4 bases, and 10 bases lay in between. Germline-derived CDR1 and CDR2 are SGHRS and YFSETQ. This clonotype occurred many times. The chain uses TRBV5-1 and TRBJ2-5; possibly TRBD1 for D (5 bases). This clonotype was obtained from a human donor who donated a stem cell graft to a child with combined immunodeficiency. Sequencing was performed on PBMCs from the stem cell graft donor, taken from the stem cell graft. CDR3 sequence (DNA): TGCGCCAGCAGCTTGGACAGGTCACGAGAGACCCAGTACTTC. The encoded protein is CASSLDRSRETQYF.